The 12 T cell receptor beta chains below come from one sample, sequenced in a study of neurological immune-mediated disorders. TCRdb processed the 5' RACE reads anew with MiXCR; each CDR3 protein has one entry. The sample carries 40,000 to 50,000 distinct CDR3 sequences, 9% to 12% recorded once. The source material was PBMCs. The receptor source for this set is a woman aged 35 to 49 with HTLV-1-associated myelopathy (HAM/TSP).

The table lists this clonotype with many counts. The genes are TRBV6-5 and TRBJ1-6; D ambiguous. V was trimmed by 6 bases and J by 4 bases, leaving 4 bases between them. The germline CDR1 and CDR2 sequences are MNHEY and SVGAGI. The length of the CDR3 is 12 residues. In nucleotides, the CDR3 is TGTGCCAGCAGATTATATAATTCACCCCTCCACTTT. Protein product: CASRLYNSPLHF.

This clonotype was observed at least ten times. The V gene is TRBV4-1, the J gene TRBJ2-5; D may be TRBD2 (6 bases). The V gene's germline CDR1 is MGHRA and CDR2 YSYEKL. This CDR3 has 14 residues. Trimming took off 6 bases at V and 1 base at J, with 12 bases between the two ends. CDR3 protein: CASRGGGAQETQYF. The CDR3 nucleotides read TGCGCCAGCAGGGGAGGTGGGGCCCAAGAGACCCAGTACTTC.

This clonotype was recorded many times. The chain carries TRBV10-3 and TRBJ1-1; TRBD1 is a possible D gene (6 bases). The germline gives CDR1 ENHRY, CDR2 SYGVKD. The CDR3 runs to 14 residues. V was pared by 6 bases and J by 3 bases, with 14 bases between. The CDR3 sequence: CAIRDSGWDTEAFF. The CDR3 DNA is TGTGCCATCAGGGACAGCGGATGGGACACTGAAGCTTTCTTT.

This clonotype was seen many times. The rearrangement joins TRBV4-1 to TRBJ2-5, with 12 bases aligning to TRBD2. CDR3 length equals 18 residues. CDR1 and CDR2 from the germline V gene are MGHRA and YSYEKL. With V trimmed by 0 bases and J by 5 bases, 10 bases remained unmatched. The chain's CDR3 is CASSQDPRLAGERETQYF. CDR3 nucleotides: TGCGCCAGCAGCCAAGATCCCCGACTAGCGGGGGAGAGGGAGACCCAGTACTTC.

The table lists this clonotype with many counts. The chain uses TRBV5-1 and TRBJ2-1; 12 positions match TRBD2. With 3 bases clipped from V and 2 bases from J, the junction kept 3 bases outside the gene matches. Germline CDR1 is SGHRS and CDR2 is YFSETQ. The CDR3 covers 16 residues. The CDR3 DNA follows: TGCGCCAGCAGCTATCTAGCGGGGGGGGCCTACAATGAGCAGTTCTTC. Amino acid sequence: CASSYLAGGAYNEQFF.

In this sample, this clonotype turned up many times. V gene TRBV12-3 or TRBV12-4 combines with J gene TRBJ2-1, with 10 bases identical to TRBD1. V dropped 5 bases and J dropped 15; count of bases not matched to a gene: 7. This CDR3 comprises 12 residues. The chain's CDR3 is CASSMGQGFRFF. The CDR3 DNA is TGTGCCAGCAGTATGGGACAGGGGTTTAGGTTCTTC.

In its sample, this clonotype was seen many times. This chain uses TRBV12-3 or TRBV12-4 with TRBJ1-4, with no clear D. The CDR3 spans 14 residues. The germline V and J ends were trimmed by 0 bases and 4 bases, with 6 bases remaining between them. CDR3: CASSLAGDNEKLFF. CDR3 DNA sequence: TGTGCCAGCAGTTTAGCCGGAGATAATGAAAAACTGTTTTTT.

This clonotype was observed many times. This chain links TRBV6-5 with TRBJ1-5; 11 bases are a match to TRBD1. The CDR3 is made up of 18 amino acids. V shed 1 base, J shed 1 base, and the junction held 6 bases outside the gene matches. In germline, CDR1 is MNHEY, CDR2 SVGAGI. The CDR3 DNA is TGTGCCAGCAGTTACTTCTCCGGGACAGGGGGGAGCAATCAGCCCCAGCATTTT. Its protein is CASSYFSGTGGSNQPQHF.

This clonotype occurred many times. This chain links TRBV4-2 with TRBJ2-2; 7 nucleotides agree with TRBD1. CDR3 length: 15 amino acids. J gave up 4 bases and V 1 base, and 3 bases lay outside the gene matches. From germline, CDR1 is LGHNA and CDR2 YNFKEQ. The CDR3 loop reads CASSQGQGSTGELFF. CDR3 in DNA: TGTGCCAGCAGCCAAGGACAGGGAAGCACCGGGGAGCTGTTTTTT.

This clonotype occurred many times. This chain joins TRBV7-6 and TRBJ1-3, with TRBD1 as a possible D gene (6 bases). Per the germline V gene, CDR1 is SGHVS and CDR2 is FNYEAQ. Trimming removed 5 bases from V and 1 base from J, with 12 bases in between. This CDR3 contains 15 residues. The CDR3 here is CASSTTGYSGNTIYF. The CDR3 DNA reads TGTGCCAGCAGCACCACAGGGTATTCTGGAAACACCATATATTTT.

On this clonotype: This could be a read error, since a much larger clone is one nucleotide away. This chain joins TRBV5-6 and TRBJ2-1, with D possibly being TRBD1 (6 bases). The CDR3 is 15 residues long. The germline gives CDR1 SGHDT, CDR2 YYEEEE. The V and J ends lost 3 bases and 0 bases respectively, with 10 bases between them. CDR3 residues: CASSCTGSSYNEQFF. The CDR3 coding sequence is TGTGCCAGCAGCTGTACAGGGAGCTCCTACAATGAGCAGTTCTTC.

Comments on this clonotype: One end of the junction fails to match germline, which may point to a read error. The chain is built from TRBV5-1 and TRBJ2-5, with D hard to call. Germline V gene data show CDR1 as SGHRS and CDR2 as YFSETQ. This CDR3 spans 12 amino acids. CDR3 bases: TGCACCAGCAGCTCCCCCCCAGAGGCCCAGTACTTC. Translation: CTSSSPPEAQYF.